This T cell receptor beta chain was recovered during a study of cytomegalovirus exposure and HLA in healthy donors listed by TCRdb under 2017. Describing the broader study: According to an earlier analysis of a few hundred of the donors, some 170 million T cells yielded roughly 110 million unique TCR beta sequences and about 280 Gb of sequence data. Roughly 300 gigabases of sequencing data and approximately 85 million unique TCR sequences were included in an early release covering over 600 HLA-typed donors. Among the roughly 430 genotyped donors, 81% belonged to the genetic ancestry cluster associated with self-reported Caucasian donors. The study aimed to test whether signatures of past pathogen exposure could be identified by cataloging public T cell receptors. Using immunosequencing, the study profiled T cell repertoires from 666 subjects and related those repertoires to cytomegalovirus serostatus. In addition to the first cohort of roughly 700 subjects, a separate validation cohort of approximately 130 different subjects was used. To predict cytomegalovirus infection status, the study combined high-throughput TCR immunosequencing, statistical association of individual TCRs with disease status, and machine learning. To study patterns of TCR occurrence, a later analysis re-analyzed previously published TCR beta repertoires from 550 to 800 donors and added high-resolution HLA genotyping. The later analysis used no new phenotypic data to find candidate immune exposures, relying instead on TCR beta sequences and their occurrence across donors. An earlier analysis of around 580 of the donors used high-throughput TCR beta sequencing to judge whether each TCR beta V gene segment behaved as functional or pseudogenic. Donor age, sex, ethnicity and CMV serostatus were collected together with the repertoire data. A later genetic analysis used genome-wide SNP genotypes for about 60% of the 666 donors, treating that subset as a discovery cohort. All discovery cohort repertoires had been generated on a single sequencing platform. Class I and class II HLA loci were covered by the typing at four-digit resolution. Typing coverage varied by locus: roughly 620-640 donors for A, B, C, DRB1 and DQB1; approximately 560 for DQA1; about 590 for DPA1; about 450 for DPB1. Because of strong linkage in the cohort, roughly five DR-DQ haplotypes were treated as single units for association and clustering. Among approximately 370 genotyped donors of the cohort, an average of around 240,000 unique TCR beta nucleotide sequences was sequenced per donor, of which about 19% were non-productive. Results the study describes overall, beyond this receptor: A later genetic analysis reported fewer N-insertions in productive TCRs among donors in an Asian-associated ancestry cluster than the roughly 700-donor mean. In a later genetic analysis, a missense DCLRE1C variant was associated with V-gene and J-gene trimming of TCR beta chains, and the association was replicated in an independent cohort. Because some donors lacked HLA typing at each locus, the association tests relied only on the typed subset. Three of the identified cytomegalovirus-associated TCR beta chains were confirmed in vitro to be specific for cytomegalovirus antigens. A further reported finding was that TCR beta sequences accurately predicted the HLA-A and HLA-B alleles for most subjects in the first cohort. CMV serostatus was the only immune exposure information available for the cohort. Over 15 rarely observed V segments, including chromosome 9 orphons, were excluded from the earlier analysis of 550 to 700 of the donors because counts were too low. Assigning TCR associations to individual alleles was difficult when HLA alleles, especially DR and DQ, strongly co-occurred. A cluster of highly shared sequence variants was judged likely to represent a technical artifact of the sequencing pipeline. Only TCR beta chains were sequenced in this cohort, and the absence of alpha or paired-chain data limited detectable features. Cytomegalovirus status was reported to be diagnosed by the classifier with high specificity and sensitivity in both the original and validation cohorts. A later analysis associated roughly 17,000 TCR beta sequences with specific HLA alleles at a false discovery rate of 0.05. Broadly in line with IMGT annotations, most TCR beta V segments showed up in productive rearrangements about 87% or about 30% of the time in an earlier analysis of several hundred of the donors. According to the authors, the approach could potentially be generalized to other disease states and immunological phenotypes. A later analysis found that most CMV-associated TCR beta chains appeared HLA-restricted, with HLA associations seemingly driven largely by CMV exposure. While some public TCRs were present in many individuals, most TCR sequences turned up only very rarely across donors. In a later analysis, several top co-occurrence clusters were reported to appear linked to parvovirus B19, influenza, CMV and Epstein-Barr virus. Compared with equally common non-associated chains, HLA-associated TCR beta chains in a later analysis were more clonally expanded and had lower generation probabilities. Sequencing depth was assumed to be roughly uniform across donors in the presence/absence analyses, though that assumption may not hold. A total of fewer than 200 TCR beta chains were listed by the study as associated with cytomegalovirus. Linkage disequilibrium might explain the correlated functional status among segregating V segments, but an unknown experimental factor could not be excluded. In a later analysis, TCR association rates were found to vary across HLA loci, with the most associated TCRs seen for DRB1 alleles and the fewest for HLA-C alleles. Because the 87-base-pair reads could not distinguish some IMGT-functional V segments, including TRBV6-2 and TRBV6-3, those segments were excluded.

The cohort comprised around 690 healthy bone marrow donors. All cohort members were sampled while nominally healthy, although unrecorded immune exposures were likely present. The donor tested CMV seronegative, placing the donor among the 350 or so seronegative members of the cohort. Every donor gave a peripheral blood sample, and the peripheral blood mononuclear cells from that sample were used for TCR beta sequencing. Genomic DNA was extracted from the blood cell samples with the Qiagen DNeasy Blood Extraction Kit. Details on this clone: The specificity of this receptor is unknown. No base quality information exists; no much larger clone differs at one position.

The CDR3 spans 14 residues, from the cysteine through the phenylalanine. The only DNA kept is the CDR3, 42 bases in frame from the first base. The V end loses 0 bases and the J end loses 3 bases, and a stretch of 9 bases separates them. CDR1 SGDLS and CDR2 YYNGEE are derived from the germline V gene. Library method: the immunoSEQ multiplex PCR assay. A mixture of 60 forward primers for TCR Vbeta segments and 13 reverse primers for TCR Jbeta segments was used in the multiplex PCR. A multiplex PCR assay on genomic DNA amplified the CDR3 region of rearranged TCR beta genes. The Illumina HiSeq System was used to sequence the amplified TCR beta libraries as 87-base-pair reads. Concerning the study's data processing: A later analysis counted tens of millions of unique TCR beta chains across the 666 repertoires, and around 9.9 million of these chains were shared by at least two donors. A nearest-neighbor algorithm error-corrected the raw reads and collapsed the reads into unique sequences, merging closely related sequences to remove PCR and sequencing errors. V, D and J gene segments were assigned by aligning CDR3 sequences to IMGT reference sequences. For a sequence to be retained, at least a six-nucleotide match to both a V gene segment and a J gene segment was required. A rearrangement was called productive if the CDR3 had no stop codons and remained in frame with V and J, and every other rearrangement was called non-productive. CDR3 was defined according to IMGT convention as the region running from the second conserved V-encoded cysteine to the conserved J-encoded phenylalanine. In an earlier analysis of 587 of the donors, sequences lacking an unambiguous match to a single V gene segment were excluded. An earlier analysis of fewer than 750 of the donors called V segments functional above 56.7% productive rearrangements and segregating when the between-donor standard deviation exceeded 5%. To diagnose cytomegalovirus status from the catalog of TCR beta chain sequences, a statistical classification framework was built. In a later analysis, TCR nucleotide sequences were compared against IMGT/GENE-DB human TR gene sequences so that V and J genes could be assigned. In a later analysis, CDR3 sequences and most-parsimonious VDJ recombination scenarios were assigned using the TCRdist pipeline. In a later analysis, each TCR beta chain was defined by its CDR3 amino acid sequence together with its V-gene family, and reads lacking a unique V-gene family were excluded. A later analysis removed 550 to 700 highly shared, low-generation-probability nucleotide sequences to deal with suspected cross-contamination and a sequencing artifact. In a later analysis, a clonal expansion index was calculated for each public chain from normalized within-repertoire ranks of inferred template counts. In a later analysis, generation probabilities were computed using a VDJ recombination model fitted to out-of-frame rearrangements, and the results were checked against IGoR. In a later analysis, hypergeometric tests were used to score TCR-TCR, TCR-HLA and TCR-CMV co-occurrence, with a repertoire-size bias correction applied to TCR pairs. A later analysis estimated false discovery rates by permuting HLA or CMV assignments 20 times. In a later analysis, co-occurring TCRs were grouped with DBSCAN, and TCRdist sequence similarity was added when clustering was performed within HLA-allele-positive subsets. Repertoires with fewer than 30,000 or more than 120,000 public chains were left out of co-occurrence clustering, as were several repertoires with anomalous nucleotide sharing. Sourced from immuneACCESS, this table was stored by TCRdb with only in-frame sequences that have V and J called. A share of the clones is absent; for the studies checked, an unresolved V gene accounts for under half, and the remainder has no known explanation. V and J calls and clone size follow that table, whereas D and trimming were derived from the DNA. For this sample there are roughly 100,000 clones; around 80% appear just once. Approximately 6.1% of the sample is taken by the ten largest.

This receptor chain uses TRBV9 and TRBJ1-1, with the D segment identity uncertain. The sequence derives from a man aged 18 to 30 in good health and CMV-seronegative. What was sequenced was PBMCs. The CDR3 sequence is CASSVAGWDTEAFF. The nucleotides read TGTGCCAGCAGCGTAGCCGGGTGGGACACTGAAGCTTTCTTT.